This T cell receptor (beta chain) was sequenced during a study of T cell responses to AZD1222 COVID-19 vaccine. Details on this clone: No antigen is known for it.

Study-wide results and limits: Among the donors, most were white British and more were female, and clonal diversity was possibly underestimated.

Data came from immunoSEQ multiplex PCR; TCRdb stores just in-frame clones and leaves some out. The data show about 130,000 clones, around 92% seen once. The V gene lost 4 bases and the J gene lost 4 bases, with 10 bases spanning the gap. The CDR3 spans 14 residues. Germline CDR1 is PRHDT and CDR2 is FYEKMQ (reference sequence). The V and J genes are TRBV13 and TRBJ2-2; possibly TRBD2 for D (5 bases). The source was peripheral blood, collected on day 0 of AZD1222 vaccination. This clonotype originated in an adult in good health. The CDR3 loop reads CASSSPGITGELFF. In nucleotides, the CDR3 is TGTGCCAGCAGCTCGCCGGGGATCACCGGGGAGCTGTTTTTT.